This TCR beta chain was profiled in a study of blood T cell repertoires in COVID-19. At the level of the study: T cells, B-cell-depleted T cells, or PBMCs supplied cDNA or gDNA.

Libraries were prepared by immunoSEQ multiplex PCR; TCRdb keeps only in-frame clonotypes and omits some of them. The table includes around 310,000 clones, approximately 89% detected once. The CDR3 is 15 amino acids. The J segment lost 1 base and the V segment lost 1 base, leaving 5 bases of the junction unmatched. Germline V gene lookup returns CDR1 SGHDT and CDR2 YYEEEE. V gene TRBV5-6 combines with J gene TRBJ2-7, with TRBD1 identical over 7 bases. The sample comprised PBMCs or T cells enriched from blood (not recorded which). The clonotype originates from a woman aged 25 to 39 who had recovered from COVID-19. CDR3 DNA sequence: TGTGCCAGCAGCTTGTGGACAGGTGTATCCTACGAGCAGTACTTC. Translated: CASSLWTGVSYEQYF. The complete variable domain, with remaining parts taken from reference TRBV5-6 and TRBJ2-7, reads DAGVTQSPTHLIKTRGQQVTLRCSPKSGHDTVSWYQQALGQGPQFIFQYYEEEERQRGNFPDRFSGHQFPNYSSELNVNALLLGDSALYLCASSLWTGVSYEQYFGPGTRLTVT.